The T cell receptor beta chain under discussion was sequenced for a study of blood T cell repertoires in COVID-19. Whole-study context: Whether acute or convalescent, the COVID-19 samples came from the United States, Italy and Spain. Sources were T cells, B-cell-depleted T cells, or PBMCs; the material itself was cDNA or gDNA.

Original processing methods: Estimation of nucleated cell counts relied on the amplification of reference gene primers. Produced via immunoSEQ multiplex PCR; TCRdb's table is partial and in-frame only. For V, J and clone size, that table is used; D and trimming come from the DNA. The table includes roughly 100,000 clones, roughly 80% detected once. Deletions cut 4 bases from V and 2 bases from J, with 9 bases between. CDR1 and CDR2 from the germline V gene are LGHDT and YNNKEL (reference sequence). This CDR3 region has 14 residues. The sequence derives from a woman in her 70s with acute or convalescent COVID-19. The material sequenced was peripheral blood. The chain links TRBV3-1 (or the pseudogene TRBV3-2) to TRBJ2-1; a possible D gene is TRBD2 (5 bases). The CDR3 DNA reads TGTGCCAGCAGCCGAAGCGGCACCTACAATGAGCAGTTCTTC. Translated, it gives CASSRSGTYNEQFF.